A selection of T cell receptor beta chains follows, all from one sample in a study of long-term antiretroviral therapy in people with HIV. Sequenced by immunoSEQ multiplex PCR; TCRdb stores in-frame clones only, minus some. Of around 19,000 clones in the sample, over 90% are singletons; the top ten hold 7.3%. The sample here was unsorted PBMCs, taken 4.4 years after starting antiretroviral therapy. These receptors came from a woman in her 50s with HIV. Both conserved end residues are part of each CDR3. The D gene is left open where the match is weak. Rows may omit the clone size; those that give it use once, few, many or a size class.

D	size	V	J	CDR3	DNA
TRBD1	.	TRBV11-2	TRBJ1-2	CASSFTVQGGYGYTF	TGTGCCAGCAGCTTTACTGTACAGGGGGGCTATGGCTACACCTTC
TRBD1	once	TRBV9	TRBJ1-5	CASSEGQSIQPQHF	TGTGCCAGCAGTGAGGGACAGAGCATTCAGCCCCAGCATTTT
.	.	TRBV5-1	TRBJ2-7	CASSLEGRVSDPYEQYF	TGCGCCAGCAGCTTGGAGGGCAGGGTTTCGGACCCGTACGAGCAGTACTTC
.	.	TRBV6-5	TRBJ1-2	CASSNVSPYGYTF	TGTGCCAGCAGTAACGTCAGCCCCTATGGCTACACCTTC
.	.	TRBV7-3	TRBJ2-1	CASGRGLYNEQFF	TGTGCCAGCGGCCGAGGACTTTACAATGAGCAGTTCTTC
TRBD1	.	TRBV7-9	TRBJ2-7	CASSLNRGAYEQYF	TGTGCCAGCAGCTTAAACAGGGGGGCCTACGAGCAGTACTTC
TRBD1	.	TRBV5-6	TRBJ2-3	CASSDRTGRDTQYF	TGTGCCAGCAGCGACAGGACAGGGCGAGATACGCAGTATTTT
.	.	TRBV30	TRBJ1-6	CACPGQILNSPLHF	TGTGCCTGCCCCGGGCAGATTCTTAATTCACCCCTCCACTTT
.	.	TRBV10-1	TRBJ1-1	CASQTALNTEAFF	TGCGCCAGCCAGACAGCCTTGAACACTGAAGCTTTCTTT
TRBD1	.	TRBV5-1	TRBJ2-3	CASSLAGTGPRSDTQYF	TGCGCCAGCAGCTTGGCAGGGACAGGGCCGCGATCAGATACGCAGTATTTT
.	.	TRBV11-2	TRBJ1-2	CASSLVGGESYGYTF	TGTGCCAGCAGCTTAGTTGGGGGTGAGAGCTATGGCTACACCTTC
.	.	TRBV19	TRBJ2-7	CASSIPGAGSYEQYF	TGTGCCAGTAGTATTCCGGGGGCAGGCTCCTACGAGCAGTACTTC
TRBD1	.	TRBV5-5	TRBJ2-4	CASSLVRGSAKNIQYF	TGTGCCAGCAGCTTAGTCAGGGGGTCGGCCAAAAACATTCAGTACTTC
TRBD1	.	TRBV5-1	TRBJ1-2	CASSAGGGLYYGYTF	TGCGCCAGCAGCGCCGGAGGGGGCCTTTATTATGGCTACACCTTC
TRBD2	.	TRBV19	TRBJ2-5	CASSNGVAGGEETQYF	TGTGCCAGTAGTAATGGGGTAGCGGGGGGCGAAGAGACCCAGTACTTC
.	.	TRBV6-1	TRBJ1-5	CASSTAPNQPQHF	TGTGCCAGCTCAACAGCGCCGAATCAGCCCCAGCATTTT
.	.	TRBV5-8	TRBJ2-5	CASSRGGIQETQYF	TGTGCCAGCAGCCGAGGGGGGATACAAGAGACCCAGTACTTC
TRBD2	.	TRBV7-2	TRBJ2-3	CASSLGLGLTDTQYF	TGTGCCAGCAGTCTTGGACTAGGACTCACAGATACGCAGTATTTT
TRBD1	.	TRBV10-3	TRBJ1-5	CAIRGQGVEQPQHF	TGTGCCATCAGGGGACAGGGGGTTGAACAGCCCCAGCATTTT
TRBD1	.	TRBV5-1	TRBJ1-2	CASSLAGTVPRYGYTF	TGCGCCAGCAGCTTGGCCGGGACAGTGCCCCGCTATGGCTACACCTTC
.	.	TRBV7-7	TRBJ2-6	CASSQGSGANVLTF	TGTGCTAGCAGCCAGGGTTCCGGGGCCAACGTCCTGACTTTC
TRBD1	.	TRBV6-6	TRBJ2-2	CASSWATGKSTGELFF	TGTGCCAGCAGTTGGGCGACAGGGAAATCCACCGGGGAGCTGTTTTTT
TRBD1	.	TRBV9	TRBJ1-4	CASSARQGEGEKLFF	TGTGCCAGCAGCGCTAGACAGGGGGAGGGTGAAAAACTGTTTTTT
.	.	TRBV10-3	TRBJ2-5	CAISGSRVWSQETQYF	TGTGCCATCAGTGGCTCCAGGGTTTGGAGCCAAGAGACCCAGTACTTC
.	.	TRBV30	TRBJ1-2	CAWRGLGYTF	TGTGCCTGGCGGGGGTTGGGCTACACCTTC
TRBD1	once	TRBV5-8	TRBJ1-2	CASTDLVGTAYLWAF	TGTGCCAGCACCGACTTAGTGGGGACAGCTTACCTCTGGGCCTTC
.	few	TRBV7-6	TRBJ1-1	CASSLMSSRELTEAFF	TGTGCCAGCAGCTTGATGTCCAGCCGTGAACTGACTGAAGCTTTCTTT
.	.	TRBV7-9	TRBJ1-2	CASSLDGGIEGYTF	TGTGCCAGCAGCTTAGATGGAGGGATCGAAGGCTACACCTTC
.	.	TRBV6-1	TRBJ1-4	CASRTDATNEKLFF	TGTGCCAGCCGGACAGATGCAACTAATGAAAAACTGTTTTTT
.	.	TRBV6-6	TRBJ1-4	CASRPGRANEKLFF	TGTGCCAGCAGACCCGGAAGGGCTAATGAAAAACTGTTTTTT
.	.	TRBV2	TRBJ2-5	CASSDLTGVFETQYF	TGTGCCAGCAGTGATTTAACGGGGGTCTTTGAGACCCAGTACTTC
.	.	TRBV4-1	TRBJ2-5	CASSEGETQYF	TGCGCCAGCAGCGAAGGAGAGACCCAGTACTTC
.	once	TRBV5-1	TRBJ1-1	CASSTSLPGTNTEAFF	TGCGCCAGCAGCACCTCCTTGCCGGGTACGAACACTGAAGCTTTCTTT
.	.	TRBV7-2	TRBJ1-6	CASSPILDSRSSPLHF	TGTGCCAGCAGCCCAATCCTGGACAGCCGGAGCTCACCCCTCCACTTT
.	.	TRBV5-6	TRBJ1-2	CASSLATGTRLTGYGYTF	TGTGCCAGCAGCTTGGCCACGGGGACTAGGCTTACGGGGTATGGCTACACCTTC
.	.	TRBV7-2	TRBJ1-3	CASSRYGSHTIYF	TGTGCCAGCAGCCGTTATGGGTCGCACACCATATATTTT
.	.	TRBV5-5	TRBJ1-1	CASSWTVNTEAFF	TGTGCCAGCAGCTGGACAGTAAACACTGAAGCTTTCTTT
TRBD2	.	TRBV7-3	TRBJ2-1	CASSPRGDSYNEQFF	TGTGCCAGCAGCCCACGGGGGGACTCCTACAATGAGCAGTTCTTC
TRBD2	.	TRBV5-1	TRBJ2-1	CASSLTGTRSYNEQFF	TGCGCCAGCAGCTTAACCGGGACTAGGTCCTACAATGAGCAGTTCTTC
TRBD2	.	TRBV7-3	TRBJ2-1	CASSLSGGVDYNEQFF	TGTGCCAGCAGCCTATCGGGGGGGGTGGACTACAATGAGCAGTTCTTC
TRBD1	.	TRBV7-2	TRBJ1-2	CASSFSGTDLSGYTF	TGTGCCAGCAGCTTTTCCGGGACAGACTTAAGTGGCTACACCTTC
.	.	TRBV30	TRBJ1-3	CAWTSGNTIYF	TGTGCCTGGACCTCTGGAAACACCATATATTTT
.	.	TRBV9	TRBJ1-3	CASSVEGDRNTIYF	TGTGCCAGCAGCGTAGAGGGAGATAGAAACACCATATATTTT
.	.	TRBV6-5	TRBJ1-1	CASSYGEGGTEAFF	TGTGCCAGCAGTTACGGGGAGGGGGGCACTGAAGCTTTCTTT
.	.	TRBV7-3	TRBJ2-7	CASSLRPSYEQYF	TGTGCCAGCAGCTTACGCCCAAGTTACGAGCAGTACTTC
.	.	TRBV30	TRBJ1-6	CAWENPRGRGSYNSPLHF	TGTGCCTGGGAGAACCCCCGGGGGCGCGGCTCCTATAATTCACCCCTCCACTTT
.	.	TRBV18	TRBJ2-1	CASSPPGLGAYNEQFF	TGTGCCAGCTCACCACCCGGCCTCGGAGCCTACAATGAGCAGTTCTTC
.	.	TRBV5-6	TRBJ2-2	CASSLSRVTGELFF	TGTGCCAGCAGCTTGAGTCGGGTGACCGGGGAGCTGTTTTTT
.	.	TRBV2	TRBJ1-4	CASSRDGDNEKLFF	TGTGCCAGCAGTCGGGACGGAGATAATGAAAAACTGTTTTTT